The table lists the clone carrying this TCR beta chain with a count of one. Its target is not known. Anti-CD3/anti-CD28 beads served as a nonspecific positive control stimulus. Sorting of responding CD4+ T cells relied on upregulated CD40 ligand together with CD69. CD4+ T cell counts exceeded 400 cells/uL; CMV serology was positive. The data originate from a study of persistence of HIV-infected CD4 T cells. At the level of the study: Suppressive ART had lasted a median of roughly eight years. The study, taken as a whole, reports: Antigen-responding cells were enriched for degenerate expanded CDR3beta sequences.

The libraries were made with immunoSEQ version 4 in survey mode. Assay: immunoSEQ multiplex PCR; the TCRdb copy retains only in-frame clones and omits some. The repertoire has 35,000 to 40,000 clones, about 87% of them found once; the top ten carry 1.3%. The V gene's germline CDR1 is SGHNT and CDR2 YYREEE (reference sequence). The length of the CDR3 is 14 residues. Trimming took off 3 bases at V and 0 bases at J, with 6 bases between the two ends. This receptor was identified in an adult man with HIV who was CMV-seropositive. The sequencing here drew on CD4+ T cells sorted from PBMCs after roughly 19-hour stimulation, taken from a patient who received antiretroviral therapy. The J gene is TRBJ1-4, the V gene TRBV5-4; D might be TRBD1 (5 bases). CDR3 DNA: TGTGCCAGCAGCTGGACATCAACTAATGAAAAACTGTTTTTT. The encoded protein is CASSWTSTNEKLFF.